These 13 T cell receptor beta chains were sequenced from one sample in a study of T cell responses to AZD1222 COVID-19 vaccine. The data were produced by immunoSEQ multiplex PCR, yet TCRdb's version contains in-frame clones alone and is incomplete. The sample shows more than 100,000 clones, approximately 90% of them seen only once. The sample consisted of peripheral blood, taken on day 0 of AZD1222 vaccination. The receptors were gathered from an adult in good health.

J is TRBJ2-7 and V is TRBV7-2, with D possibly being TRBD2 (6 bases). The CDR3 spans 13 residues. Germline values: CDR1 SGHTA, CDR2 FQGNSA. Trimming left V 2 bases short and J 6 bases short, with 11 bases between. Here the CDR3 DNA reads TGTGCCAGCAGCTTAATTGTGGAGGGCGAGCAGTACTTC. Translated, it gives CASSLIVEGEQYF.

In its sample, this clone was seen a few times. The rearrangement links TRBV5-5 to TRBJ1-5; 7 nucleotides line up with TRBD1. V was clipped by 4 bases and J by 6 bases; unmatched bases: 13. CDR1 is SGHKS, CDR2 YYEKEE, per germline (reference sequence). This CDR3 contains 16 residues. The CDR3 DNA is TGTGCCAGCAGCATTAGGGGGGACAGCTCGAGTCAGCCCCAGCATTTT. Its protein product is CASSIRGDSSSQPQHF.

The chain recombines TRBV3-1 (or the pseudogene TRBV3-2) with TRBJ2-7; maybe TRBD1 (6 bases). Germline-derived CDR1 and CDR2 are LGHDT and YNNKEL (reference sequence). V lost 6 bases to trimming and J lost 1 base, with 13 bases between them. This CDR3 comprises 14 residues. The CDR3 nucleotides are TGTGCCAGCAGTGGAGGACAGCTTTCCTACGAGCAGTACTTC. It translates to CASSGGQLSYEQYF.

The chain employs TRBV20-1 and TRBJ2-7, with D unclear. The CDR3 has 11 residues. V was clipped by 5 bases and J by 3 bases, with 8 bases between them. CDR1 and CDR2 from the germline V gene are DFQATT and SNEGSKA (reference sequence). The CDR3 sequence is CSASKGYEQYF. The DNA of the CDR3 is TGCAGTGCTTCAAAGGGCTACGAGCAGTACTTC.

The chain is built from TRBV5-1 and TRBJ2-1; unclear D gene. CDR1 is SGHRS and CDR2 is YFSETQ in the germline V gene. The V and J ends lost 4 bases and 7 bases respectively, with 18 bases between them. The CDR3 is made up of 15 amino acids. The CDR3 spells CASSPLGLEGNEQFF. The CDR3, as DNA: TGCGCCAGCAGCCCCCTCGGCTTAGAAGGGAATGAGCAGTTCTTC.

This sequence joins TRBV3-1 (or the pseudogene TRBV3-2) and TRBJ1-1; TRBD1 agrees at 7 bases. The CDR3 runs 14 residues. V lost 1 base and J lost 4; bases outside the gene matches: 3. Germline loops: CDR1 LGHDT, CDR2 YNNKEL (reference sequence). Written as DNA, the CDR3 is TGTGCCAGCAGCCAAGGCAGGGGGTCCACTGAAGCTTTCTTT. Translating gives CASSQGRGSTEAFF.

The rearrangement joins TRBV28 to TRBJ1-2; the D gene is possibly TRBD1 (6 bases). This CDR3 contains 13 residues. CDR1 is MDHEN and CDR2 is SYDVKM in the germline V gene. The V gene lost 7 bases and the J gene lost 8 bases, with 17 bases spanning the gap. The CDR3 DNA is TGTGCCAGCACACGTAGGGGGGGAGCCGGCTACACCTTC. Translation: CASTRRGGAGYTF.

CDR3 in DNA: TGTGCCAGCAGCTCCCCGGGGGCAACTGCTAACTATGGCTACACCTTC. This codes for CASSSPGATANYGYTF. The rearrangement uses TRBV12-1 and TRBJ1-2. TRBV12-1 is tagged as a pseudogene. The CDR3 runs 16 residues.

A remark on this clone: In the same sample, other DNA sequences code for this CDR3. In DNA form, the CDR3 reads TGTGCCAGCAGCTTAGATGGCCTAGCGGGAGGTAGCTCCTACAATGAGCAGTTCTTC. This codes for CASSLDGLAGGSSYNEQFF. The V gene is TRBV11-3, the J gene TRBJ2-1; TRBD2 agrees at 11 bases. The junction had 7 bases not matched to a gene; V was cut back by 0 bases and J by 0 bases. CDR1 and CDR2 (germline): SGHNT, YENEEA. The CDR3 runs 19 residues.

The CDR3 sequence: CASSRRTAGNYGYTF. The CDR3 DNA is TGTGCCAGCAGCCGAAGGACGGCTGGCAACTATGGCTACACCTTC. The chain recombines TRBV3-1 (or the pseudogene TRBV3-2) with TRBJ1-2; D gene uncertain. CDR3 length equals 15 residues. The germline V gene encodes CDR1 LGHDT and CDR2 YNNKEL (reference sequence). Trimming took off 4 bases at V and 2 bases at J, with 14 bases between the two ends.

The chain employs TRBV5-1 and TRBJ2-2; TRBD2 matches 11 bases. This CDR3 spans 14 amino acids. Germline V gives CDR1 SGHRS, CDR2 YFSETQ. V lost 7 bases and J lost 6; bases outside the gene matches: 5. CDR3 coding DNA: TGCGCCAGCCTTCCACTAGCGGGAGCCGGGGAGCTGTTTTTT. Translated, it gives CASLPLAGAGELFF.

This chain links TRBV3-1 (or the pseudogene TRBV3-2) with TRBJ1-4, with a possible D match to TRBD1 (5 bases). Looked up from germline, CDR1 is LGHDT and CDR2 is YNNKEL (reference sequence). There are 16 residues in the CDR3. Trimming removed 4 bases at V and 11 bases at J, with 23 bases between. In DNA form, the CDR3 reads TGTGCCAGCAGCCTTCCGGGACCAGACGAATCGAAGAAACTGTTTTTT. Its protein product is CASSLPGPDESKKLFF.

The chain combines TRBV6-5 with TRBJ2-1; D may be TRBD1 (5 bases). Trimming took 0 bases from V and 2 from J, leaving 8 bases between them. The CDR3 loop spans 15 amino acids. The germline V gene has CDR1 MNHEY and CDR2 SVGAGI. In DNA, the CDR3 is TGTGCCAGCAGTTACTCAGGGGTTCCCTACAATGAGCAGTTCTTC. Translating gives CASSYSGVPYNEQFF.